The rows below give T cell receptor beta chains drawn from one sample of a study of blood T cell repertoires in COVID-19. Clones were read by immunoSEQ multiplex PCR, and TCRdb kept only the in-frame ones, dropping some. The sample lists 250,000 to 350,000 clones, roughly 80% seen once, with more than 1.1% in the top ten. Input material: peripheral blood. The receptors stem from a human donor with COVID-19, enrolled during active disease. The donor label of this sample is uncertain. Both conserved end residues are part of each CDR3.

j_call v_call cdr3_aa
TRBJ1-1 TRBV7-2 CASSQWDRGANTEAFF
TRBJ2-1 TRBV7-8 CASSLSYGRAWNEQFF
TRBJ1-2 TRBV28 CASSPGGSGYTF
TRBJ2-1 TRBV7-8 CASSLGRTEQFF
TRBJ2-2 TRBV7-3 CASSPTTGELFF
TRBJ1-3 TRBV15 CATQTGGGPGNTIYF
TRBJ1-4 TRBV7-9 CASSPGMEKLFF
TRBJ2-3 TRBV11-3 CASSFGGTGKRTDTQYF
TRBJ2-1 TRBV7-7 CASSSLLAGDNEQFF
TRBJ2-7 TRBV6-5 CASSYELSYEQYF
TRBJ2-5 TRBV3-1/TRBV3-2 CASSQASLKGEETQYF
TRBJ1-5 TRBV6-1 CASSGKVGTGNQPQHF
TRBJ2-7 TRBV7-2 CASSLEGRSSYEQYF
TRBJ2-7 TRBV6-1 CASSEFGGTSGRGYEQYF
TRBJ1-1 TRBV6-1 CASSEVSAGNTEAFF
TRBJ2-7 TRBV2 CASYRLNPIYEQYF
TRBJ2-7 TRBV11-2 CASSLGASGAYEQYF
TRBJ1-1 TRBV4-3 CASSPRTKSEAFF
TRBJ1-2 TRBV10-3 CAISESTGVWGYTF
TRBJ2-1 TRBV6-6 CASTHKREWNNEQFF
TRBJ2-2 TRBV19 CASSLPGGAGELFF
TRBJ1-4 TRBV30 CAWTFTTNEKLFF
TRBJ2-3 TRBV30 CAWTSGTDTQYF
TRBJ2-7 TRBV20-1 CSASSRQSPYEQYF
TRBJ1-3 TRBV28 CASSSPSGTSAGNTIYF
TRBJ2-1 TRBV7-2 CASSVFRDRVYNEQFF
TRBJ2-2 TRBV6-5 CASDGQGVAGELFF
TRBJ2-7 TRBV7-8 CATPPQGVTVGEQYF
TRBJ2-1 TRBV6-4 CASSVAGGYNEQFF
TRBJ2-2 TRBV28 CASSSRLAGGPGELFF
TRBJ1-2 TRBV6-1 CASSAKGAGINYGYTF
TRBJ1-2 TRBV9 CASSPTPGQGNSYTF
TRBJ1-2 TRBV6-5 CASSDSGSYGYTF
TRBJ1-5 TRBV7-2 CASSLRDNQPQHF
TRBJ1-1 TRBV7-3 CASSLGSNTEAFF
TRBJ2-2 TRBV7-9 CASSFVRTGELFF
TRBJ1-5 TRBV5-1 CASSLAGSNQPQHF
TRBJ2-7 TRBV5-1 CASSSDGQTANEQYF
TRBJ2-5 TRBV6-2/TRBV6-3 CASSWEGQETQYF
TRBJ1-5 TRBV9 CASTAGDSNQPQHF
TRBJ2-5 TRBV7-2 CASSLGLAGGIQETQYF
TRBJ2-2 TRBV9 CASSVLAGPGELFF
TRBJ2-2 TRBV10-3 CAISGALVTGNTGELFF
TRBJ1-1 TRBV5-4 CASSSRTGRTEAFF
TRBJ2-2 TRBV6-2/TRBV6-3 CASSYGTGITGELFF
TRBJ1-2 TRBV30 CACPTRPVGYGYTF
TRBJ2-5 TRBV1 CTSSQVSDLTSLFGAQETQYF
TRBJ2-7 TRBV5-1 CASRGGLAGAYEQYF
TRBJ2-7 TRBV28 CASSTGLAGGYEQYF
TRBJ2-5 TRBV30 CAWSAVLAGGPARETQYF
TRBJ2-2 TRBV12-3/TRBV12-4 CASSFEVPGELFF
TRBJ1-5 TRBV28 CATLNQPQHF
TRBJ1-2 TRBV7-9 CASSLEQGASYTF
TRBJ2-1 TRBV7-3 CASKTSGSNEQFF
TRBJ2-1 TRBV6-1 CASSEARLAGGTEQFF